This T cell receptor (beta chain) was captured in a study of CD8 T cells in ankylosing spondylitis. This clonotype was observed a few times. TCRdb passed the 5' RACE reads through MiXCR, listing each CDR3 protein once. This repertoire shows about 350,000 distinct CDR3 sequences, 20% found once; its top ten account for about an eighth. V gave up 3 bases and J gave up 3 bases; unmatched junction bases: 7. Germline lookup yields CDR1 SGHTA and CDR2 FQGNSA. The length of the CDR3 is 15 residues. Sequencing input: blood, either unsorted or a sorted T cell fraction (not recorded which). The chain employs TRBV7-2 and TRBJ2-7, with TRBD1 identical over 8 bases. The sequence was obtained from a male donor with ankylosing spondylitis or in good health (not recorded which). CDR3 nucleotide sequence: TGTGCCAGCAGCTTCCACAGGGGGTGGGGCTACGAGCAGTACTTC. Its protein is CASSFHRGWGYEQYF.